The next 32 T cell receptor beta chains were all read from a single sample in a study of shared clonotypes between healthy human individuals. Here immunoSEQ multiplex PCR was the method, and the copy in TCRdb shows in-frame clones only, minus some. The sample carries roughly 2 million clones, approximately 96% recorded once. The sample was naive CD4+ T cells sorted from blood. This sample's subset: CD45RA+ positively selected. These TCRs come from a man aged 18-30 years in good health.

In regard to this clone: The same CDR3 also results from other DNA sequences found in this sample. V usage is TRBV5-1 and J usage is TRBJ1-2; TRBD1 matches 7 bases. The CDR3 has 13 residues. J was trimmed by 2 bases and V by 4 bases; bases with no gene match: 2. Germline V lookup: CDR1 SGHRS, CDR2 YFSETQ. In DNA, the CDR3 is TGCGCCAGCAGCCCGGGACAGAACTATGGCTACACCTTC. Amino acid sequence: CASSPGQNYGYTF.

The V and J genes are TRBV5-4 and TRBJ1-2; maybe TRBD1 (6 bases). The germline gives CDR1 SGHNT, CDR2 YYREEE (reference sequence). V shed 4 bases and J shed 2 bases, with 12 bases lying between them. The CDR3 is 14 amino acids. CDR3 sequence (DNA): TGTGCCAGCAGCCCAAGGGGACAAAACTATGGCTACACCTTC. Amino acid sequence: CASSPRGQNYGYTF.

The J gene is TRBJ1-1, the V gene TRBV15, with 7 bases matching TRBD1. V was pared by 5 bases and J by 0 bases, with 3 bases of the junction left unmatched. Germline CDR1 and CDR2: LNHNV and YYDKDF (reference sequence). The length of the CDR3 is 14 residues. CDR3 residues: CATSPDRVNTEAFF. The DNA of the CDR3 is TGTGCCACCAGCCCCGACAGGGTGAACACTGAAGCTTTCTTT.

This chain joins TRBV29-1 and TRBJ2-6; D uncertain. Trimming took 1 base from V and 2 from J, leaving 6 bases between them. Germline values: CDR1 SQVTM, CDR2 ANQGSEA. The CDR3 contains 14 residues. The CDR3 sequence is CSVEGDTGANVLTF. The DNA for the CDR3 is TGCAGCGTTGAAGGGGATACTGGGGCCAACGTCCTGACTTTC.

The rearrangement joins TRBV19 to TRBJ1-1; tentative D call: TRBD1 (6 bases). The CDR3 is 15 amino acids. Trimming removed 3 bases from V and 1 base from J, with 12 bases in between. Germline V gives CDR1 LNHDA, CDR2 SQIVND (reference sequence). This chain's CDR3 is CASSIGAGANTEAFF. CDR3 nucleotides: TGTGCCAGTAGTATCGGTGCAGGGGCGAACACTGAAGCTTTCTTT.

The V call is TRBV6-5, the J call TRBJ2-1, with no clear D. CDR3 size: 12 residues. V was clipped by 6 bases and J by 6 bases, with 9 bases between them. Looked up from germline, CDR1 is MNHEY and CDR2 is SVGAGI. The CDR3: CASSQTVNEQFF. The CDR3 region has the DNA TGTGCCAGCAGCCAGACGGTCAATGAGCAGTTCTTC.

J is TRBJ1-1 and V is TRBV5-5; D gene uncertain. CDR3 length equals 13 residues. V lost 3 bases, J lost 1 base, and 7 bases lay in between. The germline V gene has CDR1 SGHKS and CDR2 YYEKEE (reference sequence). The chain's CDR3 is CASSYAGNTEAFF. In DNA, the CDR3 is TGTGCCAGCAGCTATGCGGGGAACACTGAAGCTTTCTTT. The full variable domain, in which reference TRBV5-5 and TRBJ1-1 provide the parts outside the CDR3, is DAGVTQSPTHLIKTRGQQVTLRCSPISGHKSVSWYQQVLGQGPQFIFQYYEKEERGRGNFPDRFSARQFPNYSSELNVNALLLGDSALYLCASSYAGNTEAFFGQGTRLTVV.

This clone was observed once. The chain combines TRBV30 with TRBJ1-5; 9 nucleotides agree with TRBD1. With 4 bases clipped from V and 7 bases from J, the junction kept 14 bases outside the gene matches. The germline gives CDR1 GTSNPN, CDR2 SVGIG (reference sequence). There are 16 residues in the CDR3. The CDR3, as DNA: TGTGCCTGGACCAACGGACGCCTGACAGGGGGGCAGCCCCAGCATTTT. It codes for CAWTNGRLTGGQPQHF.

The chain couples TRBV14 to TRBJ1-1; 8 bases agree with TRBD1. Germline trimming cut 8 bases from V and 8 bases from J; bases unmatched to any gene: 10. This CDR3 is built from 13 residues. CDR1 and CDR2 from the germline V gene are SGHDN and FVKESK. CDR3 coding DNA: TGTGCCAGCGCCCCAGGGGGCGCATCCGAAGCTTTCTTT. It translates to CASAPGGASEAFF.

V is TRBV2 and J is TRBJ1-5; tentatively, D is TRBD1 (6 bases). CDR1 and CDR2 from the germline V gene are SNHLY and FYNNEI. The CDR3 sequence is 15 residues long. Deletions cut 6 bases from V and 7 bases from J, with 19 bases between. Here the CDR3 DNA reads TGTGCCAGCAGGGTAGAGGGGACACCCCGGCAGCCCCAGCATTTT. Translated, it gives CASRVEGTPRQPQHF.

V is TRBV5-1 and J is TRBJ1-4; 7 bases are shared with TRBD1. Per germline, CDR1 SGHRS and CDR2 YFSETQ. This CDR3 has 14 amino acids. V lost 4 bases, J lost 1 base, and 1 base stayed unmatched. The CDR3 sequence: CASSRDRTNEKLFF. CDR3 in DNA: TGCGCCAGCAGCCGGGACAGAACTAATGAAAAACTGTTTTTT.

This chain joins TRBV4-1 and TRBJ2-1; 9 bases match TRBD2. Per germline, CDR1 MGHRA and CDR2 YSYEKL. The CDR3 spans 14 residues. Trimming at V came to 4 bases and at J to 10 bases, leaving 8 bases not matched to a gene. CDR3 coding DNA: TGCGCCAGCAGCCGAGCGGGCGGGGGGGTAGAGCAGTTCTTC. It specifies CASSRAGGGVEQFF.

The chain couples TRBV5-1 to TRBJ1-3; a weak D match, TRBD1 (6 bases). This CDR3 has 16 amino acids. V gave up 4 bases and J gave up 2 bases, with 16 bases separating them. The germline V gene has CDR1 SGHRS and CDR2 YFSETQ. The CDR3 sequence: CASSQGQRGTGNTIYF. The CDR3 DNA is TGCGCCAGCAGCCAGGGGCAAAGGGGTACTGGAAACACCATATATTTT. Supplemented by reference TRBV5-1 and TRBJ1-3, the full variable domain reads KAGVTQTPRYLIKTRGQQVTLSCSPISGHRSVSWYQQTPGQGLQFLFEYFSETQRNKGNFPGRFSGRQFSNSRSEMNVSTLELGDSALYLCASSQGQRGTGNTIYFGEGSWLTVV.

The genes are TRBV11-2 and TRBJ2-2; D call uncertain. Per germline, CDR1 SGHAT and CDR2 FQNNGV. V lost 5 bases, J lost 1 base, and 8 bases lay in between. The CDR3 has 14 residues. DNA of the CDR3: TGTGCCAGCAGCCAAACAGAGAACACCGGGGAGCTGTTTTTT. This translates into CASSQTENTGELFF.

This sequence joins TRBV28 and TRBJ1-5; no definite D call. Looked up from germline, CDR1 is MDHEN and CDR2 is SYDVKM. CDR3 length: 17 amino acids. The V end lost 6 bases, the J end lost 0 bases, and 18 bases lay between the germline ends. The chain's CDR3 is CASSRPAGGNSNQPQHF. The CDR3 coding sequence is TGTGCCAGCAGCCGACCGGCAGGAGGGAATAGCAATCAGCCCCAGCATTTT.

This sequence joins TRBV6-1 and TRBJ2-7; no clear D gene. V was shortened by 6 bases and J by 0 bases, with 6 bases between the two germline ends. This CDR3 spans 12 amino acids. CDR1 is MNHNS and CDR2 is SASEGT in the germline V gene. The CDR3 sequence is CASRSPSYEQYF. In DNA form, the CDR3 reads TGTGCCAGCAGGTCCCCCTCCTACGAGCAGTACTTC.

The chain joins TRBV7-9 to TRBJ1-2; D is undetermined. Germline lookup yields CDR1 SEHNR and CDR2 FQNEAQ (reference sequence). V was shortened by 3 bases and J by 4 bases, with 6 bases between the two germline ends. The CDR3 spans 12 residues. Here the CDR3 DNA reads TGTGCCAGCAGCTTTCCGGGCTATGGCTACACCTTC. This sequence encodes CASSFPGYGYTF.

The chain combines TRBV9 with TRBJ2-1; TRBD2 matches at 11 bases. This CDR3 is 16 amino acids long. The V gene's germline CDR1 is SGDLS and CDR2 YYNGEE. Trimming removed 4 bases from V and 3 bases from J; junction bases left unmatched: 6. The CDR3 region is CASSPRGLAGYNEQFF. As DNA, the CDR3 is TGTGCCAGCAGCCCCCGAGGACTAGCGGGCTACAATGAGCAGTTCTTC.

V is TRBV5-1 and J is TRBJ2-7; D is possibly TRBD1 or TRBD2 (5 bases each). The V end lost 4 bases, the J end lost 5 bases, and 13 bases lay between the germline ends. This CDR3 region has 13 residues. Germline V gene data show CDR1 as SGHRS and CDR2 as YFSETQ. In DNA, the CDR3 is TGCGCCAGCAGCCGGGGCCCCCTAGACGAGCAGTACTTC. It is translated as CASSRGPLDEQYF.

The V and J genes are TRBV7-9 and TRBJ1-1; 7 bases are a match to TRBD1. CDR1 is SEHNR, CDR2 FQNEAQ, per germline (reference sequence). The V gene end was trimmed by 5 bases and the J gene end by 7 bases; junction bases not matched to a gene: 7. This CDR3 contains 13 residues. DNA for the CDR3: TGTGCCAGCAGCCCGGCGTGGACAGGTGAAGCTTTCTTT. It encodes CASSPAWTGEAFF.

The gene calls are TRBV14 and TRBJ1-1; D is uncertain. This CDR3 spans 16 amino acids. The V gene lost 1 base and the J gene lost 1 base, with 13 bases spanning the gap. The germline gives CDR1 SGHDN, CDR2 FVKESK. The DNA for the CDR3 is TGTGCCAGCAGCCAAGGGTGGACCCGGCAGAACACTGAAGCTTTCTTT. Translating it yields CASSQGWTRQNTEAFF.

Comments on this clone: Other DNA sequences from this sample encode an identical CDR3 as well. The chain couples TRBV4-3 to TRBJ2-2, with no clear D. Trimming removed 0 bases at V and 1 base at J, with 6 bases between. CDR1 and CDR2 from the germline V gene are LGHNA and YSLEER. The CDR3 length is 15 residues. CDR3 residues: CASSQDPGNTGELFF. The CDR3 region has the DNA TGCGCCAGCAGCCAAGATCCAGGGAACACCGGGGAGCTGTTTTTT.

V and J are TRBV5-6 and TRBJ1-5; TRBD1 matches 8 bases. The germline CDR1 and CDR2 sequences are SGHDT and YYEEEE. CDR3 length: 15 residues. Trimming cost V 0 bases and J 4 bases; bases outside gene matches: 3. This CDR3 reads CASSLADRANQPQHF. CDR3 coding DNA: TGTGCCAGCAGCTTGGCGGACAGGGCTAATCAGCCCCAGCATTTT.

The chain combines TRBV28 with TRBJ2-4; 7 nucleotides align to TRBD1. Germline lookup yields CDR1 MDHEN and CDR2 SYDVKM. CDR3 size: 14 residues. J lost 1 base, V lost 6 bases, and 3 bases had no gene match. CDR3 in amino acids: CASSVQGAKNIQYF. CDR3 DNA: TGTGCCAGCAGCGTACAGGGGGCCAAAAACATTCAGTACTTC.

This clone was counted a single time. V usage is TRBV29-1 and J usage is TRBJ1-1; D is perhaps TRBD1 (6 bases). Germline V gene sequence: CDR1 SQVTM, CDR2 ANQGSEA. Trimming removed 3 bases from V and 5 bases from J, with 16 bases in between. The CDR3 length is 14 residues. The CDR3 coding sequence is TGCAGCGTTGAGTGGGGGCGCGGAGGGACTGAAGCTTTCTTT. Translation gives CSVEWGRGGTEAFF.

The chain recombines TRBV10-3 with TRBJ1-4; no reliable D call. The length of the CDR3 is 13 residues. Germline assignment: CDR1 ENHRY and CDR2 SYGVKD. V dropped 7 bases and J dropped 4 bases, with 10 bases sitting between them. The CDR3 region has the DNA TGTGCCATCACCCCCGGGATTAATGAAAAACTGTTTTTT. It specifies CAITPGINEKLFF.

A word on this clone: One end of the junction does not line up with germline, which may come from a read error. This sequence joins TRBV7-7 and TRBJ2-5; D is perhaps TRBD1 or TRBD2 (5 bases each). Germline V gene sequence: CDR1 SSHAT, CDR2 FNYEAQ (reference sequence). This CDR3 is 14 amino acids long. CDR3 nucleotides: TGTGCTAGCAGCCCCCTGAGGGGTGAAGAGACCCAGTACTTC. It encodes CASSPLRGEETQYF.

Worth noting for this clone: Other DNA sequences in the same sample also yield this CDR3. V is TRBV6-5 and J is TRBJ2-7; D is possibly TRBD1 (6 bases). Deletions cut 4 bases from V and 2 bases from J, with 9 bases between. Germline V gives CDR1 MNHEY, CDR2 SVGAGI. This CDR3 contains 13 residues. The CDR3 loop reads CASSLGQTYEQYF. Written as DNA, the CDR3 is TGTGCCAGCAGTTTGGGACAAACCTACGAGCAGTACTTC.

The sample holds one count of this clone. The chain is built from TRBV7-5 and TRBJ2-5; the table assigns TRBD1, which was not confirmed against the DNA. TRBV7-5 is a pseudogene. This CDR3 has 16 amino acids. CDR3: CARSLNRDRGRPTQYF. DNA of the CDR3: TGTGCCAGAAGCTTAAACCGGGACAGGGGACGGCCCACCCAGTACTTC.

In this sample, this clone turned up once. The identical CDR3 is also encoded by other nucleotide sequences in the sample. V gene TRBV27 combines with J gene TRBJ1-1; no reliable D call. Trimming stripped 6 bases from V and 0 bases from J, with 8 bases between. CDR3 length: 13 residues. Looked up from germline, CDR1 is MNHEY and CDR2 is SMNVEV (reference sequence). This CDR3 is CASSLTMNTEAFF. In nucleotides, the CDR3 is TGTGCCAGCAGCTTGACAATGAACACTGAAGCTTTCTTT.

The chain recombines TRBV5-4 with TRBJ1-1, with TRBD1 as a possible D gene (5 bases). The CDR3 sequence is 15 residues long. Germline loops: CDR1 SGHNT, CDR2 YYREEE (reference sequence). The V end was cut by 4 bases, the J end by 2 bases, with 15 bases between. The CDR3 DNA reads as TGTGCCAGCAGCACCTTTAGGGGTTCTAACACTGAAGCTTTCTTT. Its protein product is CASSTFRGSNTEAFF.

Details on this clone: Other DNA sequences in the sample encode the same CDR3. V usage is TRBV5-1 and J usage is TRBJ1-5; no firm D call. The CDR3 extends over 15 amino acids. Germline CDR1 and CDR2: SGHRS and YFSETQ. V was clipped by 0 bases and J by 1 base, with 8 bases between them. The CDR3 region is CASSLEGRSNQPQHF. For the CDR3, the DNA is TGCGCCAGCAGCTTGGAAGGGCGGAGCAATCAGCCCCAGCATTTT.